This paragraph reports one T cell receptor beta chain. The source of the sample is a study of blood T cell repertoires in COVID-19. Study-level information: Specimens from acute and convalescent COVID-19 originated in the United States, Italy and Spain.

Germline loops: CDR1 MNHNS, CDR2 SASEGT. Deletions cut 1 base from V and 2 bases from J, with 11 bases between. The CDR3 spans 15 residues. Self-reported history from a screening survey and questionnaire set each donor's cohort. Using immunoSEQ multiplex PCR, the repertoire was profiled, and TCRdb retains in-frame clones only, with some absent. This sample has around 320,000 clones, with about 90% found just once. The sample was PBMCs or T cells enriched from blood (not recorded which). This receptor was identified in a woman aged 45 to 65 who had been exposed to COVID-19. The rearrangement uses TRBV6-1 and TRBJ1-2, with no clear D. The CDR3 coding sequence is TGTGCCAGCAGTGAAGATGGCGGTTTGAACTATGGCTACACCTTC. Protein: CASSEDGGLNYGYTF.